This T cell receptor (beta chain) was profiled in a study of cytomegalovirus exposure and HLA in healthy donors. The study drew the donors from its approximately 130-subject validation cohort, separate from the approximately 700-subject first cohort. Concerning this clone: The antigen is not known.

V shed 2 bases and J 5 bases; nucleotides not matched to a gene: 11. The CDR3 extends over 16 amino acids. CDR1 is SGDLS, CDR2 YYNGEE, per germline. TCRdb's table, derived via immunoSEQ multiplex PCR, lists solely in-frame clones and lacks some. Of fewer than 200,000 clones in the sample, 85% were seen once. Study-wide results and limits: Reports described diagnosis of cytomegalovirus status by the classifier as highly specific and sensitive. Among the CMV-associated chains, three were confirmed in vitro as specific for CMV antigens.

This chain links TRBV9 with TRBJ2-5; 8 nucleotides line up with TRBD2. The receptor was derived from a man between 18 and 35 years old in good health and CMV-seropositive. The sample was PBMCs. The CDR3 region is CASSVSSGRLGETQYF. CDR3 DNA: TGTGCCAGCAGCGTGTCTAGCGGGCGCCTAGGGGAGACCCAGTACTTC.